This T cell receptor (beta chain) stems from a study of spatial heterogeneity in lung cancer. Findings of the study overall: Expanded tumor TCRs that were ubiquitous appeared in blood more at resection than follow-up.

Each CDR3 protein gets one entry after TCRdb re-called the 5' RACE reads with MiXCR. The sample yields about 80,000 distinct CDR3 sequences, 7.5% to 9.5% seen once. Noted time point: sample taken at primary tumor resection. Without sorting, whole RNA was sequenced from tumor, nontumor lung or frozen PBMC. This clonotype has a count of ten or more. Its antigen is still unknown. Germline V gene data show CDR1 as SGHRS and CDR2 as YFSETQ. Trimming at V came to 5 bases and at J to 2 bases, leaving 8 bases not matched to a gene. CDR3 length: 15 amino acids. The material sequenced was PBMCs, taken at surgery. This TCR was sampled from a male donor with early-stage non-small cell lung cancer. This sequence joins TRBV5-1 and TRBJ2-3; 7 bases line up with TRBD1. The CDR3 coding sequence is TGCGCCAGCAGTTACTCGGGACAGATCACAGATACGCAGTATTTT. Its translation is CASSYSGQITDTQYF.